This TCR beta chain was sequenced in a study of blood T cell repertoires in COVID-19. Study overall: Sources were T cells, B-cell-depleted T cells, or PBMCs; the material itself was cDNA or gDNA.

As processed by the authors: Amplification of reference gene primers provided the estimated nucleated cell counts. The assay was immunoSEQ multiplex PCR, and TCRdb's table has in-frame clones only and misses some. That table gives V, J and clone size, and the DNA gave D and trimming. This sample has around 250,000 clones; about 91% occur once, and the top ten carry 0.95% to 1.5%. Living in about two dozen US areas, the participants were between about 18 and 95 years of age. Clinical histories supplied by participants themselves formed the basis of cohort assignment. Trimming pared 4 bases from V and 5 bases from J, leaving 15 bases between. The CDR3 covers 15 residues. Germline V gives CDR1 SGHRS, CDR2 YFSETQ.

The rearrangement uses TRBV5-1 and TRBJ1-4; tentatively, D is TRBD1 (5 bases). Sequencing input: PBMCs or T cells enriched from blood (not recorded which). This sequence originates from a woman in her 40s with acute COVID-19. The CDR3 sequence: CASSLGGDGNEKLFF. The CDR3 nucleotides read TGCGCCAGCAGCCTTGGAGGGGACGGGAATGAAAAACTGTTTTTT. The whole variable domain, remainder taken from reference TRBV5-1 and TRBJ1-4, is KAGVTQTPRYLIKTRGQQVTLSCSPISGHRSVSWYQQTPGQGLQFLFEYFSETQRNKGNFPGRFSGRQFSNSRSEMNVSTLELGDSALYLCASSLGGDGNEKLFFGSGTQLSVL.